The 28 T cell receptor beta chains reported below all come from one sample, sequenced in a study of T-cell memory formation after mild COVID-19. TCRdb recomputed calls from the 5' RACE reads with MiXCR, one row per CDR3 protein. The top ten clones hold 27% of a sample with roughly 110,000 distinct CDR3 sequences, roughly an eighth of them seen once. The sequenced sample consisted of PBMCs or a T cell subset sorted from them (not recorded which). The receptors were sampled from an adult woman who had mild COVID-19 (a few samples of this study predate the infection). Cell type and time point are not known.

This clonotype has more than one count but fewer than ten. In DNA form, the CDR3 reads TGTGCCAGCAGCGGAAAGACAGCTAGCACAGATACGCAGTATTTT. This codes for CASSGKTASTDTQYF. The genes are TRBV11-3 and TRBJ2-3; weak D call: TRBD1 (5 bases). V dropped 5 bases and J dropped 0 bases, with 12 bases sitting between them. Germline V lookup: CDR1 SGHNT, CDR2 YENEEA. This CDR3 is 15 amino acids long.

The chain uses TRBV24-1 and TRBJ2-7, with D maybe TRBD1 (5 bases). The germline CDR1 and CDR2 sequences are KGHDR and SFDVKD. This CDR3 is built from 16 residues. The V end lost 5 bases, the J end lost 0 bases, and 16 bases lay between the germline ends. The CDR3 reads CATSVPSQESSYEQYF. The CDR3 DNA sequence: TGTGCCACCAGTGTTCCCTCACAGGAGAGCTCCTACGAGCAGTACTTC.

The V gene is TRBV12-3 or TRBV12-4, the J gene TRBJ2-5; D call uncertain. Trimming removed 6 bases from V and 5 bases from J, with 16 bases in between. This CDR3 spans 14 amino acids. The DNA of the CDR3 is TGTGCCAGCAGCCGCCTACAGAGCCTGGAGACCCAGTACTTC. This codes for CASSRLQSLETQYF.

This clonotype has only a few counts. CDR3 in DNA: TGCAGCGTTGGCACAGCCTACGAGCAGTACTTC. As protein: CSVGTAYEQYF. The J gene is TRBJ2-7, the V gene TRBV29-1; D gene ambiguous. V was shortened by 4 bases and J by 2 bases, with 6 bases between the two germline ends. The CDR3 has 11 residues. CDR1 SQVTM and CDR2 ANQGSEA come from the germline V gene.

This clonotype appeared a few times. The chain is built from TRBV7-9 and TRBJ2-2; the D gene could be TRBD1 or TRBD2 (6 bases each). The CDR3 contains 15 residues. Germline-derived CDR1 and CDR2 are SEHNR and FQNEAQ (reference sequence). V lost 7 bases and J lost 6, with 18 bases in between. The CDR3 here is CASNTIPRGPGELFF. The DNA for the CDR3 is TGTGCCAGCAACACAATCCCCCGGGGGCCCGGGGAGCTGTTTTTT. Full variable domain (rest looked up from reference TRBV7-9 and TRBJ2-2): DTGVSQNPRHKITKRGQNVTFRCDPISEHNRLYWYRQTLGQGPEFLTYFQNEAQLEKSRLLSDRFSAERPKGSFSTLEIQRTEQGDSAMYLCASNTIPRGPGELFFGEGSRLTVL.

This clonotype was picked up many times. The CDR3 protein is CASSQRSDSPLHF. The CDR3 DNA reads as TGTGCCAGCAGCCAACGGTCTGATTCACCCCTCCACTTT. The chain is built from TRBV4-2 and TRBJ1-6; no clear D. Germline V lookup: CDR1 LGHNA, CDR2 YNFKEQ. This CDR3 is built from 13 residues. The germline V and J ends were trimmed by 2 bases and 8 bases, with 7 bases remaining between them.

The gene calls are TRBV25-1 and TRBJ2-4; 9 positions match TRBD1. Germline values: CDR1 MGHDK, CDR2 SYGVNS. Trimming cost V 6 bases and J 0 bases; bases outside gene matches: 3. The CDR3 is 15 residues long. CDR3 residues: CASRGTGIAKNIQYF. The CDR3 DNA sequence: TGTGCCAGCAGGGGGACAGGGATAGCCAAAAACATTCAGTACTTC.

This chain uses TRBV20-1 with TRBJ2-3, with D unresolved. This CDR3 is 16 amino acids long. Germline V lookup: CDR1 DFQATT, CDR2 SNEGSKA (reference sequence). Trimming pared 0 bases from V and 6 bases from J, leaving 19 bases between. The CDR3 protein is CSARDDGLAPSDTQYF. CDR3 nucleotide sequence: TGCAGTGCTAGAGATGACGGGCTCGCACCGTCGGATACGCAGTATTTT.

In this sample, this clonotype turned up a few times. The gene calls are TRBV5-4 and TRBJ2-7; 13 bases agree with TRBD2. CDR1 is SGHNT, CDR2 YYREEE, per germline (reference sequence). The CDR3 extends over 13 amino acids. Trimming took 10 bases from V and 6 from J; bases not matched to a gene: 7. The CDR3 reads CASGTSGTIEQYF. The CDR3 DNA sequence: TGTGCCTCCGGGACTAGCGGGACGATCGAGCAGTACTTC.

The chain couples TRBV7-2 to TRBJ2-7; D is unresolved. Germline-derived CDR1 and CDR2 are SGHTA and FQGNSA. This CDR3 spans 13 amino acids. V was pared by 0 bases and J by 6 bases, with 9 bases between. Here the CDR3 reads CASSLAASSEQYF. CDR3 bases: TGTGCCAGCAGCTTAGCGGCCTCAAGCGAGCAGTACTTC.

This chain connects TRBV12-3 or TRBV12-4 to TRBJ2-1; D might be TRBD2 (6 bases). V lost 1 base and J 3 bases, leaving 10 bases between the germline ends. There are 15 residues in the CDR3. The CDR3 DNA reads as TGTGCCAGCAGTTTAGAGGACTACCTCTACAATGAGCAGTTCTTC. Encoded protein: CASSLEDYLYNEQFF.

The chain uses TRBV7-9 and TRBJ1-2, with D possibly being TRBD1 (6 bases). The V gene's germline CDR1 is SEHNR and CDR2 FQNEAQ (reference sequence). Trimming removed 7 bases from V and 0 bases from J, with 36 bases in between. The CDR3 loop spans 22 amino acids. This CDR3 reads CASKSFFVRLYRDINPNYGYTF. The CDR3 DNA sequence: TGTGCCAGCAAATCTTTCTTCGTCCGTCTCTACCGGGACATTAACCCTAACTATGGCTACACCTTC.

Comment on this clonotype: The DNA is omitted, as the CDR3 cannot be located on it reliably, and the CDR3 follows TCRdb's listing. The chain carries TRBV21-1 and TRBJ1-4; TRBD1 is the table's D call and was not checked against the DNA. TRBV21-1 is flagged as a pseudogene. The CDR3 length is 18 residues, termini included. The CDR3 loop reads CASSKEIRQGKLMKNCFF.

This clonotype was seen more than once but under ten times. V usage is TRBV29-1 and J usage is TRBJ2-5; D is unclear. The CDR3 has 13 residues. Germline loops: CDR1 SQVTM, CDR2 ANQGSEA. The V and J ends lost 5 bases and 5 bases respectively, with 15 bases between them. CDR3 bases: TGCAGCGTTAAAGGCCCAGGATGGGAGACCCAGTACTTC. It encodes CSVKGPGWETQYF.

This clonotype was seen at least ten times. This chain connects TRBV20-1 to TRBJ2-5, with a possible D match to TRBD1 (6 bases). The CDR3 spans 14 residues. Looked up from germline, CDR1 is DFQATT and CDR2 is SNEGSKA (reference sequence). Between the trimmed V and J ends, which lost 6 bases and 1 base, there was a span of 15 bases. CDR3 amino acids: CSAAGDTTQETQYF. Here the CDR3 DNA reads TGCAGTGCGGCAGGGGACACGACCCAAGAGACCCAGTACTTC.

The CDR3 DNA is TGTGCCAGCAGCGTAGATACGGACAATGAGCAGTTCTTC. The encoded protein is CASSVDTDNEQFF. The gene calls are TRBV9 and TRBJ2-1; D not certain. This CDR3 comprises 13 residues. CDR1 and CDR2 from the germline V gene are SGDLS and YYNGEE. Trimming pared 0 bases from V and 5 bases from J, leaving 6 bases between.

The chain carries TRBV4-2 and TRBJ2-1, with TRBD1 identical over 9 bases. Germline V gene lookup returns CDR1 LGHNA and CDR2 YNFKEQ. The V segment lost 0 bases and the J segment 8 bases; nucleotides outside the gene matches: 8. CDR3 length: 16 amino acids. For the CDR3, the DNA is TGTGCCAGCAGCCAAGATTTGGGACAGGGTTCCGATGAGCAGTTCTTC. It is translated as CASSQDLGQGSDEQFF.

This clonotype appeared a few times. The rearrangement joins TRBV27 to TRBJ1-2; possible D gene TRBD1, 5 bases. CDR1 is MNHEY, CDR2 SMNVEV, per germline (reference sequence). The V end lost 4 bases, the J end lost 4 bases, and 10 bases lay between the germline ends. The CDR3 totals 13 residues. The CDR3 nucleotides read TGTGCCAGCAGTTCGGGACCCAGCTATGGCTACACCTTC. It codes for CASSSGPSYGYTF.

This clonotype appeared many times. The chain combines TRBV25-1 with TRBJ2-5; 12 nucleotides align to TRBD2. The CDR3 sequence is 17 residues long. V lost 2 bases to trimming and J lost 0 bases; unmatched junction nucleotides: 4. Germline CDR1 reads MGHDK; CDR2 reads SYGVNS. In nucleotides, the CDR3 is TGTGCCAGCAGTGAAGGGAGACTAGCGGGGGACCAAGAGACCCAGTACTTC. Amino acids: CASSEGRLAGDQETQYF.

The rearrangement joins TRBV4-2 to TRBJ1-1; TRBD1 is a possible D gene (6 bases). Trimming removed 0 bases at V and 4 bases at J, with 18 bases between. CDR1 is LGHNA and CDR2 is YNFKEQ in the germline V gene. The CDR3 is 17 residues long. CDR3 region: CASSQDSLGGLGTEAFF. DNA of the CDR3: TGTGCCAGCAGCCAAGATAGTCTAGGGGGTTTGGGCACTGAAGCTTTCTTT.

This clonotype was counted a single time. The chain employs TRBV6-4 and TRBJ2-1; unclear D gene. Between the trimmed V and J ends, which lost 6 bases and 3 bases, there was a span of 12 bases. The CDR3 consists of 14 residues. Germline V gene sequence: CDR1 MRHNA, CDR2 SNTAGT. The CDR3 loop reads CASSPGGDYNEQFF. Here the CDR3 DNA reads TGTGCCAGCAGCCCGGGCGGAGACTACAATGAGCAGTTCTTC.

This clonotype was observed many times. This chain connects TRBV7-2 to TRBJ2-1; D is perhaps TRBD2 (5 bases). Germline CDR1 SGHTA, CDR2 FQGNSA. V was pared by 5 bases and J by 10 bases, with 18 bases between. The CDR3 contains 14 residues. For the CDR3, the DNA is TGTGCCAGCAGCCCAACCCCGGGGTTTGGAGAGCAGTTCTTC. Its translation: CASSPTPGFGEQFF. Using reference TRBV7-2 and TRBJ2-1 for the parts outside the CDR3, the full variable domain is GAGVSQSPSNKVTEKGKDVELRCDPISGHTALYWYRQSLGQGLEFLIYFQGNSAPDKSGLPSDRFSAERTGGSVSTLTIQRTQQEDSAVYLCASSPTPGFGEQFFGPGTRLTVL.

The rearrangement joins TRBV3-1 to TRBJ2-1; D call uncertain. The length of the CDR3 is 13 residues. Germline CDR1 and CDR2: LGHDT and YNNKEL (reference sequence). V lost 0 bases and J 7 bases, leaving 7 bases between the germline ends. CDR3 loop: CASSQDPKNEQFF. The CDR3 region has the DNA TGTGCCAGCAGCCAAGATCCAAAAAATGAGCAGTTCTTC.

This clonotype has at least ten counts. The rearrangement links TRBV7-2 to TRBJ2-1, with D possibly TRBD2 on 7 matching bases. Trimming stripped 4 bases from V and 7 bases from J, with 23 bases between. Germline lookup yields CDR1 SGHTA and CDR2 FQGNSA. This CDR3 contains 17 residues. Written as DNA, the CDR3 is TGTGCCAGCAGCTCCACGTTCACGGGGGGCGCGAAAAATGAGCAGTTCTTC. This translates into CASSSTFTGGAKNEQFF.

This clonotype came up a few times. The CDR3 bases are TGTGCCAGCACTAGTATCGGGGATGAGCAGTTCTTC. This sequence encodes CASTSIGDEQFF. The V gene is TRBV6-6, the J gene TRBJ2-1; the D gene is possibly TRBD2 (5 bases). Germline lookup yields CDR1 MNHNY and CDR2 SVGAGI (reference sequence). Trimming took 7 bases from V and 8 from J, leaving 12 bases between them. CDR3 length: 12 amino acids.

The chain joins TRBV29-1 to TRBJ2-1; 12 nucleotides agree with TRBD2. CDR1 SQVTM and CDR2 ANQGSEA come from the germline V gene. The junction had 12 bases not matched to a gene; V was cut back by 5 bases and J by 7 bases. The CDR3 runs to 16 residues. The CDR3 DNA follows: TGCAGCGTTCAGGTGTGGGGACTAGCGGGTTCGAATGAGCAGTTCTTC. Encoded protein: CSVQVWGLAGSNEQFF.

This clonotype was detected ten times or more. The chain is built from TRBV15 and TRBJ2-7; possibly TRBD1 for D (5 bases). V shed 4 bases and J shed 7 bases, with 17 bases lying between them. From germline, CDR1 is LNHNV and CDR2 YYDKDF (reference sequence). The CDR3 runs to 14 residues. The CDR3 here is CATSTREILGEQYF. As DNA, the CDR3 is TGTGCCACCAGCACCAGGGAAATCCTCGGTGAGCAGTACTTC. The full variable domain, its missing parts supplied by reference TRBV15 and TRBJ2-7, is DAMVIQNPRYQVTQFGKPVTLSCSQTLNHNVMYWYQQKSSQAPKLLFHYYDKDFNNEADTPDNFQSRRPNTSFCFLDIRSPGLGDTAMYLCATSTREILGEQYFGPGTRLTVT.

V and J are TRBV7-9 and TRBJ2-2, with 9 positions matching TRBD1. The CDR3 runs 16 residues. V lost 0 bases and J lost 5; bases outside the gene matches: 4. CDR1 is SEHNR, CDR2 FQNEAQ, per germline (reference sequence). CDR3 loop: CASSLAGTGRTGELFF. CDR3 DNA: TGTGCCAGCAGCTTAGCCGGGACAGGGAGAACCGGGGAGCTGTTTTTT.